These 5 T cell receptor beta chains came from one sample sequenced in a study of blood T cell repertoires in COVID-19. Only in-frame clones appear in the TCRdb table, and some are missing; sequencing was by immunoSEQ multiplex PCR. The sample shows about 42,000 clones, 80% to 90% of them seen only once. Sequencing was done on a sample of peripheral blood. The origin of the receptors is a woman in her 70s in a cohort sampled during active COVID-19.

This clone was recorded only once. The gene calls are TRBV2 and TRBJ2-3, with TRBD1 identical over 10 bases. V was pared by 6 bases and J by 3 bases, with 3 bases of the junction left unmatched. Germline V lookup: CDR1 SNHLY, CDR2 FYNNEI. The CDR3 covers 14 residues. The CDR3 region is CASSDRGLTDTQYF. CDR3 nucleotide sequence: TGTGCCAGCAGCGACAGGGGGCTAACAGATACGCAGTATTTT.

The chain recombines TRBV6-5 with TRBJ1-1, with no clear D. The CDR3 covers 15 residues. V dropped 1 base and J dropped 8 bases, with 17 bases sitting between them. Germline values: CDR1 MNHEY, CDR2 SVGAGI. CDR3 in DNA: TGTGCCAGCAGTTACTTTAGAACATCACCGGGGGAAGCTTTCTTT. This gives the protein CASSYFRTSPGEAFF.

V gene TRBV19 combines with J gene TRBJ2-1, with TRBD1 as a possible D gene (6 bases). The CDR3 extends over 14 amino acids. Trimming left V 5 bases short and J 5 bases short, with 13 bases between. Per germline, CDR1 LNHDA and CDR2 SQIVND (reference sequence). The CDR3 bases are TGTGCCAGTAGTCTACGACCAGGGGACAATGAGCAGTTCTTC. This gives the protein CASSLRPGDNEQFF. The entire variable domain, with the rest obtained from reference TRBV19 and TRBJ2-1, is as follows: DGGITQSPKYLFRKEGQNVTLSCEQNLNHDAMYWYRQDPGQGLRLIYYSQIVNDFQKGDIAEGYSVSREKKESFPLTVTSAQKNPTAFYLCASSLRPGDNEQFFGPGTRLTVL.

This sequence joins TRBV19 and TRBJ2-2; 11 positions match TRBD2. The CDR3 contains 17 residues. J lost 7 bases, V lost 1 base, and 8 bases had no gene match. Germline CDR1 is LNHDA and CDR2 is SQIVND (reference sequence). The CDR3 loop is CASSIGTSGSLNGELFF. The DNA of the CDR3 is TGTGCCAGTAGTATAGGTACTAGCGGGAGTCTGAACGGGGAGCTGTTTTTT.

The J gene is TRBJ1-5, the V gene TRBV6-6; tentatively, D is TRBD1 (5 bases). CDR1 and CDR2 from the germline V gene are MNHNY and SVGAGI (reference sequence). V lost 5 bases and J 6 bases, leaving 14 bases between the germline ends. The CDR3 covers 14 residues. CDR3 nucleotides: TGTGCCAGCAGTACTCGAAGGGGTAGTCAGCCCCAGCATTTT. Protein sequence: CASSTRRGSQPQHF.